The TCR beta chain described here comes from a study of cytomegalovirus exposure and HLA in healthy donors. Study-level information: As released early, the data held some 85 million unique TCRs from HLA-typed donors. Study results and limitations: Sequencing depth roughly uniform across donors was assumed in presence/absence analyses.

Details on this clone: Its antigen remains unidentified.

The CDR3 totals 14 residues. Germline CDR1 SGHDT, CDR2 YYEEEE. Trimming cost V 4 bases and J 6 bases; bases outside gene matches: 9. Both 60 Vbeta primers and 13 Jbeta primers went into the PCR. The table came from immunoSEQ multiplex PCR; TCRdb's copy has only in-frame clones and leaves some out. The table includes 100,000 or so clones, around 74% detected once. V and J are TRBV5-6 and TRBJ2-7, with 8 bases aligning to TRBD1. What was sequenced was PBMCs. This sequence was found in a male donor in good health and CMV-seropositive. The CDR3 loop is CASSLRDRPCEQYF. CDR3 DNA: TGTGCCAGCAGCCTGCGGGACAGGCCTTGCGAGCAGTACTTC. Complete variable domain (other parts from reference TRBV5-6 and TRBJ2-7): DAGVTQSPTHLIKTRGQQVTLRCSPKSGHDTVSWYQQALGQGPQFIFQYYEEEERQRGNFPDRFSGHQFPNYSSELNVNALLLGDSALYLCASSLRDRPCEQYFGPGTRLTVT.